Listed here is a single T cell receptor (beta chain). The entry originates in a study of blood T cell repertoires in COVID-19. The germline CDR1 and CDR2 sequences are ENHRY and SYGVKD. The V end lost 10 bases, the J end lost 6 bases, and 16 bases lay between the germline ends. This CDR3 spans 13 amino acids. Generated by immunoSEQ multiplex PCR, the TCRdb table keeps only in-frame clones and is missing some. The sample shows 61,000 or so clones, roughly 84% of them seen only once. Input material: peripheral blood. V is TRBV10-3 and J is TRBJ2-1, with D possibly TRBD2 on 5 matching bases. The receptor's source is a woman in her seventies with acute or convalescent COVID-19. CDR3 nucleotides: TGTGCCACACTAGAAACGACCGGCAATGAGCAGTTCTTC. Translated: CATLETTGNEQFF.